This TCR beta chain was profiled in a study of cytomegalovirus exposure and HLA in healthy donors. This CDR3 comprises 11 residues. With 5 bases removed from V and 8 bases from J, the gap between germline ends came to 9 bases. Germline CDR1 reads SGHTA; CDR2 reads FQGNSA. The PCR made use of 60 Vbeta and 13 Jbeta primers. Original methodology: A follow-up analysis tallied 73 million or so unique TCR beta chains, approximately 10 million shared. Data came from immunoSEQ multiplex PCR; TCRdb stores just in-frame clones and leaves some out. That table gives V, J and clone size, and the DNA gave D and trimming. The sample records under 200,000 clones, around 86% being singletons. Study observations and caveats: According to a later analysis, most TCR beta chains associated with CMV appeared HLA-restricted. Sequencing probably produced one cluster of sequence variants that were highly shared.

About this clone: What it binds is not known.

The sequencing input was PBMCs. The sequence was collected from a human donor in good health. This chain uses TRBV7-2 with TRBJ1-2; D is unclear. The CDR3 DNA reads TGTGCCAGCAGCGGTCAGGCGGGCTACACCTTC. Translated: CASSGQAGYTF.